This T cell receptor (beta chain) was sequenced during a study of cytomegalovirus exposure and HLA in healthy donors. Primers: 60 Vbeta forward and 13 Jbeta reverse. Repertoires were generated with immunoSEQ multiplex PCR, while TCRdb's copy carries only in-frame clones and drops some. The sample has 150,000 to 200,000 clones, around 65% seen once. The V gene lost 5 bases and the J gene lost 8 bases, with 12 bases spanning the gap. The V gene's germline CDR1 is SEHNR and CDR2 FQNEAQ (reference sequence). The CDR3 runs to 12 residues. The sequencing input was PBMCs. V gene TRBV7-9 combines with J gene TRBJ1-1; no firm D call. This sequence was found in a middle-aged woman in good health and CMV-seropositive. This chain's CDR3 is CASSGPRGEAFF. The DNA of the CDR3 is TGTGCCAGCAGCGGACCCCGGGGAGAAGCTTTCTTT.